This TCR beta chain was observed in a study of patients and donors after allogeneic stem cell transplantation. This clonotype was seen more than once but under ten times. TCRdb independently ran MiXCR on the RT-PCR reads; one entry per CDR3 protein. Here the sample spans tens of thousands of distinct CDR3 sequences, about 25% being singletons. The trim removed 2 bases at V and 8 bases at J, leaving 3 bases unmatched. Germline assignment: CDR1 SGHNT and CDR2 YYREEE (reference sequence). The length of the CDR3 is 15 residues. The V and J genes are TRBV5-4 and TRBJ2-1; TRBD2 matches at 14 bases. Sequencing was done on a sample of blood, either unsorted or a sorted T cell fraction (not recorded which). This TCR came from a human donor who was either an allogeneic HSCT recipient or a stem cell or donor lymphocyte infusion donor (not recorded which). It is not recorded whose cells these are; they may come from a transplant donor. Here the CDR3 DNA reads TGTGCCAGCAGCTTAGGGACTAGCGGGAGTGATGAGCAGTTCTTC. Translation gives CASSLGTSGSDEQFF.